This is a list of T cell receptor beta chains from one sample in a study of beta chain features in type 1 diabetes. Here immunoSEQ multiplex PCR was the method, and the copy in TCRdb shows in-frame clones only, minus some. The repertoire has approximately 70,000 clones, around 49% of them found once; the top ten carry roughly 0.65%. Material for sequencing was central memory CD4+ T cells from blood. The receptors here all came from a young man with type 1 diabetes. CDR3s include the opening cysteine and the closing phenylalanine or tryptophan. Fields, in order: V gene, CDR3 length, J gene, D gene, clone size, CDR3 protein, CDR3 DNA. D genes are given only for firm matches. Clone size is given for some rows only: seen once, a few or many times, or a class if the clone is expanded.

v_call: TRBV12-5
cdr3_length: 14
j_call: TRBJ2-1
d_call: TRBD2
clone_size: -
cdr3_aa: CASGQLAGANEQFF
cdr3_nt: TGTGCTAGTGGACAACTAGCGGGAGCTAATGAGCAGTTCTTC

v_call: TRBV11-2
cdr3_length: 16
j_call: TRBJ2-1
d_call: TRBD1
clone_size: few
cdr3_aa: CASSLALGQGYNEQFF
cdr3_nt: TGTGCCAGCAGCTTAGCTCTCGGACAGGGCTACAATGAGCAGTTCTTC

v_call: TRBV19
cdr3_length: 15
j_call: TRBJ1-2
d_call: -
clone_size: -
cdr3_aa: CASSMGVGINYGYTF
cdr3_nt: TGTGCCAGTAGTATGGGAGTAGGGATTAACTATGGCTACACCTTC

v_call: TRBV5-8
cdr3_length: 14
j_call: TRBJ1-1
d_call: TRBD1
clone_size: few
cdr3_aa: CASSPDRVDTEAFF
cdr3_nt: TGTGCCAGCAGCCCAGACAGGGTGGACACTGAAGCTTTCTTT

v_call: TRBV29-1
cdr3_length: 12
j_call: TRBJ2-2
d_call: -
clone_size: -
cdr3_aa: CSVQTGLGELFF
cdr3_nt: TGCAGCGTTCAAACAGGGCTCGGGGAGCTGTTTTTT

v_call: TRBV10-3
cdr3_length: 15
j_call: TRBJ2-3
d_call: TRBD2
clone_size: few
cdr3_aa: CAIGTSGTSTDTQYF
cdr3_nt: TGTGCCATCGGGACTAGCGGAACTAGCACAGATACGCAGTATTTT

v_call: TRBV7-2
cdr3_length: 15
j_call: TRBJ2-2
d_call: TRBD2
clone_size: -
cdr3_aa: CASRRTSGRNGELFF
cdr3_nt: TGTGCCAGCAGACGGACTAGCGGGAGGAACGGGGAGCTGTTTTTT

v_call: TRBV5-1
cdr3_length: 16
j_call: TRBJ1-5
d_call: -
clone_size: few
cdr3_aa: CASSLGAGDSNQPQHF
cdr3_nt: TGCGCCAGCAGCTTGGGGGCAGGGGATAGCAATCAGCCCCAGCATTTT

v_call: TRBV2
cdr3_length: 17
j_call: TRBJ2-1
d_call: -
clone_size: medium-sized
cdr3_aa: CASSEVRLLLSYNEQFF
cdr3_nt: TGTGCCAGCAGTGAAGTAAGACTTCTTCTATCCTACAATGAGCAGTTCTTC

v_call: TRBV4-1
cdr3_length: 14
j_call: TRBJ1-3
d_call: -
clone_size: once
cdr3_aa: CASSQAGTGNTIYF
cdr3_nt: TGCGCCAGCAGCCAAGCAGGGACTGGAAACACCATATATTTT

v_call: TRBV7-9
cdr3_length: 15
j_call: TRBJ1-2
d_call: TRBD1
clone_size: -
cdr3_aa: CASRPQGTGGNGYTF
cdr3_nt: TGTGCCAGCAGACCCCAGGGGACAGGGGGGAATGGCTACACCTTC

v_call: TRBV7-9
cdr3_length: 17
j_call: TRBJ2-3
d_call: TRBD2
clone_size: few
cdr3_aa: CASSPAGTSGTTDTQYF
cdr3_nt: TGTGCCAGCAGCCCCGCGGGGACTAGCGGGACCACAGATACGCAGTATTTT

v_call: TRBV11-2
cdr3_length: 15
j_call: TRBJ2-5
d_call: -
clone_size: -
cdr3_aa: CASSAQGGKGETQYF
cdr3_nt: TGTGCCAGCAGCGCCCAAGGGGGTAAGGGGGAGACCCAGTACTTC

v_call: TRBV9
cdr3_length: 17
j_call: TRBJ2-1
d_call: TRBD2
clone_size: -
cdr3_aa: CASNVATFREGLDEQFF
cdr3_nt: TGTGCCAGCAACGTAGCAACGTTCCGGGAGGGCCTCGATGAGCAGTTCTTC

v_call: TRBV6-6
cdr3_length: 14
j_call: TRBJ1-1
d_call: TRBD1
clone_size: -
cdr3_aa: CASSYEGATTEAFF
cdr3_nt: TGTGCCAGCAGTTACGAGGGGGCGACCACTGAAGCTTTCTTT

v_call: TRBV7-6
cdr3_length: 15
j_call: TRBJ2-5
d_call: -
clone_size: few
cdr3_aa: CASSFAGGSGETQYF
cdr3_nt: TGTGCCAGCAGCTTCGCCGGGGGATCTGGTGAGACCCAGTACTTC

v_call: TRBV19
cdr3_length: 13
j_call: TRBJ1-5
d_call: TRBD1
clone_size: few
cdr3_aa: CASIGRGRGPQHF
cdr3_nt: TGTGCCAGCATCGGGAGGGGGCGAGGGCCCCAGCATTTT

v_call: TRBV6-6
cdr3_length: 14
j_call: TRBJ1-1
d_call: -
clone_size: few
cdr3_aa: CASSSGVKPHEAFF
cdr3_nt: TGTGCCAGCAGTTCAGGGGTAAAGCCCCACGAAGCTTTCTTT

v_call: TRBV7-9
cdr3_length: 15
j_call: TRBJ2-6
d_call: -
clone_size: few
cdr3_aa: CASSSRLSGANVLTF
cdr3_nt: TGTGCCAGCAGCTCGCGGCTATCTGGGGCCAACGTCCTGACTTTC

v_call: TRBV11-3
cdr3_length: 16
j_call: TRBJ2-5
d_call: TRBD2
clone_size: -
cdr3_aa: CASSSYGGAHQETQYF
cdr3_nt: TGTGCCAGCAGTTCATACGGGGGGGCCCACCAAGAGACCCAGTACTTC

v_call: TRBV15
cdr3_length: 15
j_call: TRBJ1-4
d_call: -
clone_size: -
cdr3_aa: CATSRDLGQGRILFF
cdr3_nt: TGTGCCACCAGCAGAGATCTCGGGCAGGGGCGGATACTGTTTTTT

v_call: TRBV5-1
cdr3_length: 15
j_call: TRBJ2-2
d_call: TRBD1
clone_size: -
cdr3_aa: CASQIRTGITGELFF
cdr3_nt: TGCGCCAGCCAGATACGGACAGGGATCACCGGGGAGCTGTTTTTT

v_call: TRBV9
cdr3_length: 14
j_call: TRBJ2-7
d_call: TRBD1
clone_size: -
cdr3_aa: CASSVEGQPYEQYF
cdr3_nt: TGTGCCAGCAGCGTAGAGGGACAGCCCTACGAGCAGTACTTC

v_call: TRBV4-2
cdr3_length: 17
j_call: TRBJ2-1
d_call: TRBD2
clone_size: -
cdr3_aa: CASSQAGGSGSYNEQFF
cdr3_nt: TGTGCCAGCAGCCAAGCCGGCGGGAGTGGCTCCTACAATGAGCAGTTCTTC

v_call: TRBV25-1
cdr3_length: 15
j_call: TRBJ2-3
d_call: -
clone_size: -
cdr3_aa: CASSDAKSRGDTQYF
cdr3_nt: TGTGCCAGCAGTGACGCCAAATCCAGGGGCGATACGCAGTATTTT

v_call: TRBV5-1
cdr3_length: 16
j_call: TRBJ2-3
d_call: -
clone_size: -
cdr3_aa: CASSLSNSGITDTQYF
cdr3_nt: TGCGCCAGCAGCTTGTCGAATAGCGGCATCACAGATACGCAGTATTTT

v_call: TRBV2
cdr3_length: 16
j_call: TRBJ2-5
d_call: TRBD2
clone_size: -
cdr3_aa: CASSEIGSRGEETQYF
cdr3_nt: TGTGCCAGCAGTGAAATCGGGAGCCGGGGGGAGGAGACCCAGTACTTC

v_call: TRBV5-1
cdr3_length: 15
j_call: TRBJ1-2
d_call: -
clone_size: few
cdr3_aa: CASSLVQGGSYGYTF
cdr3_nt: TGCGCCAGCAGCTTGGTACAGGGTGGAAGCTATGGCTACACCTTC

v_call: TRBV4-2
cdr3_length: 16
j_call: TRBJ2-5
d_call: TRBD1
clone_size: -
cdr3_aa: CASSRTRQGAGETQYF
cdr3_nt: TGTGCCAGCAGCCGCACTAGACAGGGGGCAGGAGAGACCCAGTACTTC

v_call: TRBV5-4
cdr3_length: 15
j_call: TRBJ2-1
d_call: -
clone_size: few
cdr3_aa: CASSYGTQKGNEQFF
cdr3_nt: TGTGCCAGCAGCTATGGGACTCAAAAAGGCAATGAGCAGTTCTTC

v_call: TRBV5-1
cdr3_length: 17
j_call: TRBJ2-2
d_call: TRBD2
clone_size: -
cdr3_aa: CASSPGLAGGPAGELFF
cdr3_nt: TGCGCCAGCAGCCCGGGACTAGCGGGAGGGCCGGCCGGGGAGCTGTTTTTT

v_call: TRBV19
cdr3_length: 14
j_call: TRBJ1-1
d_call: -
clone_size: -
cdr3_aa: CASRMGGDNTEAFF
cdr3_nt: TGTGCCAGTAGGATGGGGGGGGACAACACTGAAGCTTTCTTT

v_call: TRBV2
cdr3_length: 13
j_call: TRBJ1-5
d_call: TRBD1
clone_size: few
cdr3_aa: CASSGQGNQPQHF
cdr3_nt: TGTGCCAGCAGCGGACAGGGCAATCAGCCCCAGCATTTT

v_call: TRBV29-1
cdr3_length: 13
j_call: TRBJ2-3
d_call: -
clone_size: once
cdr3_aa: CSVAPTNTDTQYF
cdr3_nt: TGCAGCGTTGCCCCCACAAACACAGATACGCAGTATTTT

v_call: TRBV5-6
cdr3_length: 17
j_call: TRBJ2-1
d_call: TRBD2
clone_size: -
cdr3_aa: CASSSWGGTSLDDEQFF
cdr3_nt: TGTGCCAGCAGCTCCTGGGGTGGGACTAGCTTAGACGATGAGCAGTTCTTC

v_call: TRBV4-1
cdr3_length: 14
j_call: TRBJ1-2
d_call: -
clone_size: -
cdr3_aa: CASSPSPVNYGYTF
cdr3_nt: TGCGCCAGCAGCCCATCCCCGGTGAACTATGGCTACACCTTC

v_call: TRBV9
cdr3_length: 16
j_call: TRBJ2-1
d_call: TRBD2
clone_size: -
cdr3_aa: CASSGPGLGPDNEQFF
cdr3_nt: TGTGCCAGCAGCGGCCCGGGACTAGGACCCGACAATGAGCAGTTCTTC

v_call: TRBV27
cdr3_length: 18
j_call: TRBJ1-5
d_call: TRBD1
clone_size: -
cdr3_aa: CASSLFGGQVGLNQPQHF
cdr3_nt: TGTGCCAGCAGTTTATTCGGGGGACAGGTTGGCCTCAATCAGCCCCAGCATTTT

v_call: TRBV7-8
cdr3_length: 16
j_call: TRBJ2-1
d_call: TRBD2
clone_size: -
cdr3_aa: CASSARTSGVYNEQFF
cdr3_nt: TGTGCCAGCAGCGCCCGGACTAGCGGGGTCTACAATGAGCAGTTCTTC

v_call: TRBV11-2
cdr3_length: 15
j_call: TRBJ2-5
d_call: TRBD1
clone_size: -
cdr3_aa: CASSLSPGQGETQYF
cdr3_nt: TGTGCCAGCAGCTTGTCACCGGGACAGGGAGAGACCCAGTACTTC

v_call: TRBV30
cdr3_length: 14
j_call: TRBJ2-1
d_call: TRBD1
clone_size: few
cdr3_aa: CAWDDRGSYNEQFF
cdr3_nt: TGTGCCTGGGATGACAGGGGTTCCTACAATGAGCAGTTCTTC

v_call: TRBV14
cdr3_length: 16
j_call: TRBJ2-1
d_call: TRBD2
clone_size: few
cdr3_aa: CASSQGVLAGYNEQFF
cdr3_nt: TGTGCCAGCAGCCAAGGGGTCCTAGCGGGTTACAATGAGCAGTTCTTC

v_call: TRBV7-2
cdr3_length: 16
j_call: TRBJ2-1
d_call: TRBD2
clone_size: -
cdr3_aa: CASSLEYSGSYNEQFF
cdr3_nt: TGTGCCAGCAGCTTAGAATATAGCGGGTCCTACAATGAGCAGTTCTTC

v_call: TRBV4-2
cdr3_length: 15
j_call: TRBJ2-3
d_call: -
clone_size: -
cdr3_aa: CASSPGGLSTDTQYF
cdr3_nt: TGTGCCAGCAGCCCAGGGGGACTCAGCACAGATACGCAGTATTTT

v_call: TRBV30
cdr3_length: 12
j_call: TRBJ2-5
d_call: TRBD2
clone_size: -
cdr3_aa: CALGTISETQYF
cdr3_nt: TGTGCCCTCGGGACTATTTCGGAGACCCAGTACTTC

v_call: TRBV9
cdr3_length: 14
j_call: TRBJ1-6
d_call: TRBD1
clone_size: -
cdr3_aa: CASNRAGGGSPLHF
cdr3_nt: TGTGCCAGCAACCGTGCAGGGGGTGGCTCACCCCTCCACTTT

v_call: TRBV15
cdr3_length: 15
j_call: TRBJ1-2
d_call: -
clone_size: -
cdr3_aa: CATSRGPGEGYGYTF
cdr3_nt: TGTGCCACCAGCAGGGGTCCAGGGGAGGGATATGGCTACACCTTC

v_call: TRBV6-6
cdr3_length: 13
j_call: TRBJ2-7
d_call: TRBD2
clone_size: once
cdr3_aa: CASSYRDYYEQYF
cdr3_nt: TGTGCCAGCAGTTACCGGGACTACTACGAGCAGTACTTC

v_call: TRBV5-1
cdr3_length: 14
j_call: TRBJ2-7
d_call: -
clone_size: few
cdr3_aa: CASSPTRQVPEQYF
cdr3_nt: TGCGCCAGCAGCCCCACCAGACAGGTCCCCGAGCAGTACTTC

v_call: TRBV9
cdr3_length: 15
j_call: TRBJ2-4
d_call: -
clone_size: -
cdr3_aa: CASSVDVRKKNIQYF
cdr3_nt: TGTGCCAGCAGCGTAGATGTGCGTAAGAAAAACATTCAGTACTTC

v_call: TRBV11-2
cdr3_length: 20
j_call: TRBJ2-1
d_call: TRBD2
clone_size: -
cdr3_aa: CASSLDIRGGRTSSYNEQFF
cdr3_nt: TGTGCCAGCAGCTTAGATATCCGGGGGGGTCGTACGAGCTCCTACAATGAGCAGTTCTTC

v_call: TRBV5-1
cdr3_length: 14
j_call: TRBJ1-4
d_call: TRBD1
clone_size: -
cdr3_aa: CASSLAGQGEKLFF
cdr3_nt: TGCGCCAGCAGCTTGGCGGGACAGGGAGAAAAACTGTTTTTT

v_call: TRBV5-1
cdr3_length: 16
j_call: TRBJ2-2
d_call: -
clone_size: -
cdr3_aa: CASSLGRTVNTGELFF
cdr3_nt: TGCGCCAGCAGCTTAGGTCGGACAGTGAACACCGGGGAGCTGTTTTTT

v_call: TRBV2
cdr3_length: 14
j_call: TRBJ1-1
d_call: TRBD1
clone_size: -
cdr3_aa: CASSEDRTNTEAFF
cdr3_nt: TGTGCCAGCAGTGAGGACAGGACGAACACTGAAGCTTTCTTT

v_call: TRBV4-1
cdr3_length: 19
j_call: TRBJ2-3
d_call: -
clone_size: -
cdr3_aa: CASSQDVVSVLGSTDTQYF
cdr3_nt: TGCGCCAGCAGCCAAGATGTCGTCTCGGTACTAGGTAGCACAGATACGCAGTATTTT

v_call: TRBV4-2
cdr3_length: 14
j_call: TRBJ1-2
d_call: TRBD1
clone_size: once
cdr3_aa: CASRQGTDNYGYTF
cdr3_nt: TGTGCCAGCAGACAAGGGACAGATAACTATGGCTACACCTTC

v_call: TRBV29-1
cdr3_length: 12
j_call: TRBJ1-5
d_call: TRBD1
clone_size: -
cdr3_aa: CSVGQSNQPQHF
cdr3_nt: TGCAGCGTGGGACAGAGCAATCAGCCCCAGCATTTT